One and the same sample provided the 32 T cell receptor beta chains below, sequenced in a study of technical replicates of blood from a handful of donors. Using immunoSEQ multiplex PCR, the repertoire was profiled, and TCRdb retains in-frame clones only, with some absent. Among roughly 80,000 clones listed, about 91% were seen once. Sequencing used T cells isolated from PBMCs. These receptors were collected from a human donor in good health.

This rearrangement joins TRBV10-3 to TRBJ2-7; 13 nucleotides line up with TRBD2. The CDR3 sequence is 15 residues long. Trimming at V came to 5 bases and at J to 5 bases, leaving 6 bases not matched to a gene. Per germline, CDR1 ENHRY and CDR2 SYGVKD. This chain's CDR3 is CAISTSGRASHEQYF. For the CDR3, the DNA is TGTGCCATCAGTACTAGCGGGAGGGCTTCCCACGAGCAGTACTTC.

This chain links TRBV5-1 with TRBJ2-7, with 11 positions matching TRBD2. This CDR3 comprises 21 residues. The germline CDR1 and CDR2 sequences are SGHRS and YFSETQ. Losses at the gene ends were 5 bases for V and 2 bases for J; bases not matched to a gene: 24. In DNA form, the CDR3 reads TGCGCCAGCAGACTAGGGCTAGCGGGAGGACCAGAACGAGGAAGCCCCTACGAGCAGTACTTC. This encodes CASRLGLAGGPERGSPYEQYF. Full variable domain (outside the CDR3, taken from reference TRBV5-1 and TRBJ2-7): KAGVTQTPRYLIKTRGQQVTLSCSPISGHRSVSWYQQTPGQGLQFLFEYFSETQRNKGNFPGRFSGRQFSNSRSEMNVSTLELGDSALYLCASRLGLAGGPERGSPYEQYFGPGTRLTVT.

The chain is built from TRBV19 and TRBJ2-5, with TRBD2 matching 12 bases. This CDR3 spans 15 amino acids. Losses at the gene ends were 4 bases for V and 5 bases for J; bases not matched to a gene: 5. Germline V gives CDR1 LNHDA, CDR2 SQIVND (reference sequence). The CDR3 reads CASSRTSGTGETQYF. The CDR3 DNA reads TGTGCCAGTAGTAGGACTAGCGGGACAGGGGAGACCCAGTACTTC.

This clone was seen only once. This CDR3 reads CASSNLAEGDTQYF. The CDR3 DNA reads as TGTGCCAGCAGCAACTTAGCGGAGGGAGATACGCAGTATTTT. J is TRBJ2-3 and V is TRBV21-1; the D call in the table, TRBD2, was not verified against the DNA. TRBV21-1 is a recognized pseudogene. CDR3 length: 14 residues.

This chain connects TRBV11-3 to TRBJ2-2; D possibly corresponds to TRBD2 (5 bases). V was pared by 10 bases and J by 5 bases, with 11 bases between. This CDR3 is 12 amino acids long. Germline CDR1 is SGHNT and CDR2 is YENEEA. CDR3 amino acids: CATGETTGELFF. In DNA, the CDR3 is TGTGCCACCGGGGAAACAACCGGGGAGCTGTTTTTT.

This chain joins TRBV7-3 and TRBJ1-1; TRBD1 is a possible D gene (5 bases). The germline V gene encodes CDR1 SGHTA and CDR2 FQGTGA. The V end was cut by 4 bases, the J end by 7 bases, with 10 bases between. CDR3 length equals 12 residues. The CDR3 spells CASSSTGYEAFF. The CDR3 DNA follows: TGTGCCAGCAGCTCCACAGGTTATGAAGCTTTCTTT. Filled out from reference TRBV7-3 and TRBJ1-1, the complete variable domain reads GAGVSQTPSNKVTEKGKYVELRCDPISGHTALYWYRQSLGQGPEFLIYFQGTGAADDSGLPNDRFFAVRPEGSVSTLKIQRTERGDSAVYLCASSSTGYEAFFGQGTRLTVV.

The chain uses TRBV9 and TRBJ2-3; TRBD2 matches 8 bases. The CDR3 runs to 19 residues. V lost 4 bases and J lost 2; bases outside the gene matches: 18. Germline values: CDR1 SGDLS, CDR2 YYNGEE. CDR3 nucleotide sequence: TGTGCCAGCAGCCCCGGGCCGATAGCGGGACTCCGGTTCACAGATACGCAGTATTTT. Protein: CASSPGPIAGLRFTDTQYF.

This chain joins TRBV7-2 and TRBJ1-1, with 10 positions matching TRBD1. The CDR3 consists of 15 residues. CDR1 and CDR2 (germline): SGHTA, FQGNSA. With V trimmed by 6 bases and J by 4 bases, 8 bases remained unmatched. The CDR3 loop reads CASRAGTGAGTEAFF. CDR3 coding DNA: TGTGCCAGCAGAGCCGGGACAGGGGCCGGCACTGAAGCTTTCTTT.

The V call is TRBV7-9, the J call TRBJ2-7, with unresolved D. V was clipped by 4 bases and J by 5 bases, with 9 bases between them. Germline loops: CDR1 SEHNR, CDR2 FQNEAQ (reference sequence). The CDR3 consists of 12 residues. This CDR3 reads CASSSGLNEQYF. As DNA, the CDR3 is TGTGCCAGCAGCTCAGGATTGAACGAGCAGTACTTC.

This clone is a singleton in its sample. As DNA, the CDR3 is TGCAGCGTGGGACAGAACCAAGAGACCCAGTACTTC. The encoded protein is CSVGQNQETQYF. The V and J genes are TRBV29-1 and TRBJ2-5, with 7 nucleotides matching TRBD1. The CDR3 sequence is 12 residues long. V trimming: 6 bases; J trimming: 0 bases; junction bases outside the gene matches: 1. Germline V gene lookup returns CDR1 SQVTM and CDR2 ANQGSEA.

The chain links TRBV5-1 to TRBJ2-1; 7 bases fit TRBD2. This CDR3 region has 15 residues. The V gene's germline CDR1 is SGHRS and CDR2 YFSETQ. The ends lost 4 bases at V and 8 bases at J; junction bases unmatched: 12. CDR3 DNA: TGCGCCAGCAGCCTATCCGGGACTAATCTCTATGAGCAGTTCTTC. It encodes CASSLSGTNLYEQFF.

This clone was counted a single time. This chain links TRBV7-2 with TRBJ2-4, with unresolved D. The CDR3 is 16 residues long. CDR1 is SGHTA, CDR2 FQGNSA, per germline. The germline V and J ends were trimmed by 5 bases and 2 bases, with 16 bases remaining between them. The CDR3 DNA follows: TGTGCCAGCAGCCCTGGCGAATGGAGAACCAAAAACATTCAGTACTTC. Translating it yields CASSPGEWRTKNIQYF.

The gene calls are TRBV4-2 and TRBJ2-7; TRBD2 matches 10 bases. Germline assignment: CDR1 LGHNA and CDR2 YNFKEQ. CDR3 length: 15 amino acids. Losses at the gene ends were 1 base for V and 3 bases for J; bases not matched to a gene: 3. CDR3 protein: CASSQGPSGSYEQYF. The CDR3 DNA follows: TGTGCCAGCAGCCAAGGGCCTAGCGGGAGCTACGAGCAGTACTTC.

This chain joins TRBV19 and TRBJ1-1; D is unclear. The CDR3 has 13 amino acids. The germline gives CDR1 LNHDA, CDR2 SQIVND (reference sequence). V shed 5 bases and J shed 4 bases, with 11 bases lying between them. The CDR3 region is CASSPGPSTEAFF. The CDR3 DNA sequence: TGTGCCAGTAGTCCAGGCCCCAGCACTGAAGCTTTCTTT.

This chain links TRBV27 with TRBJ1-1; D is uncertain. Germline CDR1 reads MNHEY; CDR2 reads SMNVEV (reference sequence). The CDR3 length is 14 residues. V lost 6 bases to trimming and J lost 5 bases, with 16 bases between them. In DNA form, the CDR3 reads TGTGCCAGCAGCTCCCTCTCTTGGAGGACTGAAGCTTTCTTT. Encoded protein: CASSSLSWRTEAFF.

The CDR3 nucleotides read TGTGCCACACGGACAGGTTTGAACACTGAAGCTTTCTTT. As protein: CATRTGLNTEAFF. J is TRBJ1-1 and V is TRBV6-5, with 7 bases aligning to TRBD1. After removal of 10 bases from V and 0 bases from J, the junction contained 5 bases not matched to a gene. This CDR3 is 13 amino acids long. Germline V gene data show CDR1 as MNHEY and CDR2 as SVGAGI.

The CDR3 loop is CASSPRDREGYGYTF. For the CDR3, the DNA is TGCGCCAGCAGCCCCCGGGACAGGGAAGGTTATGGCTACACCTTC. J is TRBJ1-2 and V is TRBV5-1; the match to TRBD1 covers 9 bases. The CDR3 is 15 residues long. J gave up 5 bases and V 4 bases, and 9 bases lay outside the gene matches. Germline V gene sequence: CDR1 SGHRS, CDR2 YFSETQ.

The chain combines TRBV28 with TRBJ2-7; TRBD2 matches 11 bases. The CDR3 sequence is 15 residues long. J was trimmed by 6 bases and V by 5 bases; bases with no gene match: 9. CDR1 and CDR2 (germline): MDHEN, SYDVKM. CDR3 bases: TGTGCCAGCAGTCTACTAGCGGGAGTAACCGCCGAGCAGTACTTC. This encodes CASSLLAGVTAEQYF.

This clone showed up just once. The chain is built from TRBV27 and TRBJ1-4; 9 positions match TRBD1. This CDR3 region has 15 residues. With 3 bases clipped from V and 10 bases from J, the junction kept 9 bases outside the gene matches. From germline, CDR1 is MNHEY and CDR2 SMNVEV (reference sequence). CDR3 in DNA: TGTGCCAGCAGTTTCCAGACAGGGGGGCAGGGAAAACTGTTTTTT. As protein: CASSFQTGGQGKLFF.

The chain joins TRBV27 to TRBJ1-1, with TRBD1 as a possible D gene (5 bases). V was clipped by 3 bases and J by 5 bases, with 10 bases between them. From germline, CDR1 is MNHEY and CDR2 SMNVEV (reference sequence). The CDR3 totals 13 residues. As DNA, the CDR3 is TGTGCCAGCAGTTTGGGGGGTTGGACTGAAGCTTTCTTT. Protein product: CASSLGGWTEAFF.

In its sample, this clone was seen once. This rearrangement joins TRBV7-2 to TRBJ2-7; TRBD2 might be the D (6 bases). The germline V and J ends were trimmed by 1 base and 2 bases, with 18 bases remaining between them. Looked up from germline, CDR1 is SGHTA and CDR2 is FQGNSA. The CDR3 covers 17 residues. The CDR3: CASSLGWLARPPYEQYF. CDR3 bases: TGTGCCAGCAGCTTAGGGTGGCTAGCGAGACCACCCTACGAGCAGTACTTC.

The chain carries TRBV6-5 and TRBJ1-3; D unclear. V was clipped by 4 bases and J by 3 bases, with 4 bases between them. This CDR3 comprises 12 residues. Per germline, CDR1 MNHEY and CDR2 SVGAGI. The CDR3, as DNA: TGTGCCAGCAGTTCCAATGGAAACACCATATATTTT. Amino acids: CASSSNGNTIYF.

The chain combines TRBV5-1 with TRBJ2-7; 12 bases are shared with TRBD1. The CDR3 runs 14 residues. V lost 2 bases, J lost 5 bases, and 2 bases stayed unmatched. From germline, CDR1 is SGHRS and CDR2 YFSETQ. The CDR3 reads CASSFGTGGHEQYF. CDR3 bases: TGCGCCAGCAGCTTCGGGACAGGGGGCCACGAGCAGTACTTC.

The J gene is TRBJ2-3, the V gene TRBV30, with D possibly being TRBD2 (6 bases). Trimming removed 4 bases from V and 1 base from J, with 6 bases in between. Germline V gene data show CDR1 as GTSNPN and CDR2 as SVGIG (reference sequence). This CDR3 contains 12 residues. This CDR3 is CAWTSGTDTQYF. The CDR3 DNA follows: TGTGCCTGGACTAGCGGCACAGATACGCAGTATTTT.

The chain joins TRBV28 to TRBJ1-1, with 8 bases aligning to TRBD1. CDR3 length: 14 residues. Trimming removed 2 bases from V and 9 bases from J; junction bases left unmatched: 8. Germline CDR1 and CDR2: MDHEN and SYDVKM. The CDR3 nucleotides read TGTGCCAGCAGTTTACCTGACAGGGGAAGACAAGCTTTCTTT. Protein product: CASSLPDRGRQAFF.

This rearrangement joins TRBV19 to TRBJ2-7; TRBD1 is a possible D gene (5 bases). Germline CDR1 reads LNHDA; CDR2 reads SQIVND (reference sequence). V lost 3 bases, J lost 6 bases, and 15 bases lay in between. The CDR3 is 14 residues long. Written as DNA, the CDR3 is TGTGCCAGTAGTATGGCCGCGGCAAGGGGCGAGCAGTACTTC. It codes for CASSMAAARGEQYF.

The CDR3 sequence is CASSFSPSGISNEQFF. CDR3 sequence (DNA): TGTGCCAGCAGTTTTAGCCCTAGCGGGATCTCCAATGAGCAGTTCTTC. The chain links TRBV28 to TRBJ2-1; TRBD2 aligns across 9 bases. The CDR3 is made up of 16 amino acids. V lost 3 bases and J lost 6; bases outside the gene matches: 9. CDR1 is MDHEN, CDR2 SYDVKM, per germline.

This clone was counted once. The V gene is TRBV7-2, the J gene TRBJ2-1, with 7 bases matching TRBD1. The CDR3 runs 12 residues. Germline CDR1 reads SGHTA; CDR2 reads FQGNSA. V was pared by 7 bases and J by 9 bases, with 6 bases of the junction left unmatched. The CDR3 loop reads CASTRDSREQFF. CDR3 bases: TGTGCCAGCACCCGGGACAGCCGTGAGCAGTTCTTC.

V is TRBV7-3 and J is TRBJ2-5; D perhaps matches TRBD2 (5 bases). The CDR3 has 13 amino acids. Germline values: CDR1 SGHTA, CDR2 FQGTGA. Trimming removed 4 bases at V and 3 bases at J, with 9 bases between. The CDR3 coding sequence is TGTGCCAGCAGCTCTACCGGGGAAGAGACCCAGTACTTC. This gives the protein CASSSTGEETQYF.

This CDR3 reads CASSPRLAGVYEQYF. DNA for the CDR3: TGTGCCAGCAGCCCTAGACTAGCGGGAGTCTACGAGCAGTACTTC. J is TRBJ2-7 and V is TRBV7-9; 12 nucleotides line up with TRBD2. The CDR3 totals 15 residues. CDR1 is SEHNR, CDR2 FQNEAQ, per germline (reference sequence). The trim removed 5 bases at V and 3 bases at J, leaving 5 bases unmatched.

The chain carries TRBV28 and TRBJ1-4; D is possibly TRBD1 (6 bases). Trimming cost V 6 bases and J 8 bases, with 16 bases left between them. The CDR3 is 14 residues long. Germline CDR1 is MDHEN and CDR2 is SYDVKM. DNA for the CDR3: TGTGCCAGCAGGCTAAGGGGGAGTATCGAAAAACTGTTTTTT. It encodes CASRLRGSIEKLFF.

J is TRBJ2-1 and V is TRBV4-2, with D perhaps TRBD2 (5 bases). The CDR3 runs to 17 residues. Germline V lookup: CDR1 LGHNA, CDR2 YNFKEQ. The germline V and J ends were trimmed by 1 base and 5 bases, with 18 bases remaining between them. The CDR3 protein is CASSQGPMGSFDNEQFF. CDR3 in DNA: TGTGCCAGCAGCCAAGGCCCCATGGGGAGCTTCGACAATGAGCAGTTCTTC.